These 27 T cell receptor beta chains originate from one sample sequenced in a study of blood T cell repertoires in COVID-19. Repertoires were generated with immunoSEQ multiplex PCR, while TCRdb's copy carries only in-frame clones and drops some. The sample records a few hundred thousand clones, about nine tenths being singletons. The material sequenced was peripheral blood. Receptors were obtained from a man under 40 who had recovered from COVID-19.

This clone was picked up a small number of times. CDR3 DNA sequence: TGTGCCAGTAGTCCCCGGGACAGGGTAGAAAATCAGCCCCAGCATTTT. Translated: CASSPRDRVENQPQHF. The chain uses TRBV19 and TRBJ1-5; 9 positions match TRBD1. Germline V gene sequence: CDR1 LNHDA, CDR2 SQIVND (reference sequence). Trimming cost V 5 bases and J 4 bases; bases outside gene matches: 9. The CDR3 runs to 16 residues.

V usage is TRBV28 and J usage is TRBJ1-5, with a possible D match to TRBD1 (6 bases). The CDR3 is 21 amino acids. Trimming stripped 3 bases from V and 2 bases from J, with 29 bases between. Germline CDR1 is MDHEN and CDR2 is SYDVKM. CDR3 sequence (DNA): TGTGCCAGCAGTTTGGGGGGGGCGCTTTCAGACGGACCTTGGGGCAATCAGCCCCAGCATTTT. As protein: CASSLGGALSDGPWGNQPQHF.

In nucleotides, the CDR3 is TGCGCCAGCAGCCAAGAGCCTACAGCAGGGTATAGTTGGGGGGAGCTGTTTTTT. Protein product: CASSQEPTAGYSWGELFF. This chain uses TRBV4-1 with TRBJ2-2, with a weak D call TRBD1 (5 bases). CDR3 size: 18 residues. Germline CDR1 and CDR2: MGHRA and YSYEKL. V lost 0 bases to trimming and J lost 8 bases, with 22 bases between them.

V gene TRBV19 combines with J gene TRBJ2-3; 10 bases fit TRBD1. The CDR3 loop spans 21 amino acids. After removal of 1 base from V and 2 bases from J, the junction contained 18 bases not matched to a gene. Germline values: CDR1 LNHDA, CDR2 SQIVND (reference sequence). The CDR3 is CASSIADGTGVLSGSTDTQYF. In DNA form, the CDR3 reads TGTGCCAGTAGTATAGCCGACGGGACAGGGGTATTATCTGGGTCCACAGATACGCAGTATTTT.

The rearrangement uses TRBV30 and TRBJ2-3; 13 nucleotides align to TRBD2. The V gene's germline CDR1 is GTSNPN and CDR2 SVGIG (reference sequence). V was pared by 1 base and J by 5 bases, with 12 bases of the junction left unmatched. This CDR3 has 18 amino acids. CDR3 in DNA: TGTGCCTGGAGTGCCGGGGTACTAGCGGGGGGGCCGGTAGATACGCAGTATTTT. This gives the protein CAWSAGVLAGGPVDTQYF.

V gene TRBV15 combines with J gene TRBJ2-2, with 13 bases aligning to TRBD2. V gave up 0 bases and J gave up 5 bases; unmatched junction bases: 9. The CDR3 length is 19 residues. Germline CDR1 and CDR2: LNHNV and YYDKDF (reference sequence). The CDR3, as DNA: TGTGCCACCAGCAGAGACCCCTCACTAGCGGGGGGGTGGACCGGGGAGCTGTTTTTT. It yields the protein CATSRDPSLAGGWTGELFF.

This chain joins TRBV19 and TRBJ1-1, with unresolved D. Trimming cost V 3 bases and J 0 bases, with 11 bases left between them. The CDR3 sequence is 15 residues long. Germline CDR1 LNHDA, CDR2 SQIVND (reference sequence). CDR3 coding DNA: TGTGCCAGTAGTATCGGCAGGATTATGAACACTGAAGCTTTCTTT. Protein product: CASSIGRIMNTEAFF.

The chain employs TRBV9 and TRBJ1-2; a possible D gene is TRBD1 (5 bases). This CDR3 is 13 amino acids long. The V end lost 3 bases, the J end lost 7 bases, and 13 bases lay between the germline ends. The germline V gene encodes CDR1 SGDLS and CDR2 YYNGEE. The chain's CDR3 is CASSGQGTGGYTF. CDR3 sequence (DNA): TGTGCCAGCAGCGGCCAGGGTACCGGTGGCTACACCTTC.

The V and J genes are TRBV4-3 and TRBJ1-2; possibly TRBD1 for D (6 bases). This CDR3 is built from 13 residues. Trimming pared 1 base from V and 6 bases from J, leaving 9 bases between. Germline CDR1 LGHNA, CDR2 YSLEER. The CDR3 spells CASSQGAGDGYTF. CDR3 bases: TGCGCCAGCAGCCAAGGGGCAGGGGATGGCTACACCTTC.

This chain uses TRBV7-8 with TRBJ2-5; the D gene is possibly TRBD1 (6 bases). The germline CDR1 and CDR2 sequences are SGHVS and FQNEAQ. The CDR3 is made up of 12 amino acids. V lost 10 bases and J lost 5, with 14 bases in between. The CDR3 here is CATSAGAETQYF. DNA of the CDR3: TGTGCCACCTCGGCAGGGGCCGAGACCCAGTACTTC.

CDR3 sequence (DNA): TGTGCCAGCATCCCGGAAGCGGGGGGGCCTCAGACCCAGTACTTC. It codes for CASIPEAGGPQTQYF. V gene TRBV2 combines with J gene TRBJ2-5; 10 bases are shared with TRBD2. J gave up 6 bases and V 7 bases, and 11 bases lay outside the gene matches. The CDR3 has 15 amino acids. Germline V gene lookup returns CDR1 SNHLY and CDR2 FYNNEI. Together with reference TRBV2 and TRBJ2-5, the CDR3 gives the full variable domain: EPEVTQTPSHQVTQMGQEVILRCVPISNHLYFYWYRQILGQKVEFLVSFYNNEISEKSEIFDDQFSVERPDGSNFTLKIRSTKLEDSAMYFCASIPEAGGPQTQYFGPGTRLLVL.

This chain connects TRBV19 to TRBJ1-2, with D uncertain. Looked up from germline, CDR1 is LNHDA and CDR2 is SQIVND (reference sequence). V lost 5 bases to trimming and J lost 4 bases, with 11 bases between them. The CDR3 has 13 residues. CDR3 loop: CASSYGVSYGYTF. In nucleotides, the CDR3 is TGTGCCAGTAGTTACGGGGTTTCCTATGGCTACACCTTC.

The CDR3 loop reads CASSPSAGGYFPGELFF. The CDR3 DNA reads TGTGCCAGCAGTCCCTCGGCGGGGGGGTATTTCCCCGGGGAGCTGTTTTTT. The chain links TRBV27 to TRBJ2-2, with 9 positions matching TRBD2. The CDR3 runs 17 residues. J lost 6 bases, V lost 5 bases, and 13 bases had no gene match. Germline lookup yields CDR1 MNHEY and CDR2 SMNVEV (reference sequence).

The V and J genes are TRBV7-9 and TRBJ1-2; 7 positions match TRBD1. Germline CDR1 and CDR2: SEHNR and FQNEAQ (reference sequence). Trimming cost V 1 base and J 4 bases; bases outside gene matches: 12. The CDR3 has 17 residues. The CDR3 region is CASSLGRRQGTPYGYTF. The CDR3 DNA reads as TGTGCCAGCAGCTTAGGCCGCAGACAGGGCACTCCCTATGGCTACACCTTC.

V is TRBV11-2 and J is TRBJ1-2; D is ambiguous. Germline CDR1 is SGHAT and CDR2 is FQNNGV. This CDR3 region has 14 residues. Trimming removed 0 bases at V and 4 bases at J, with 9 bases between. Here the CDR3 reads CASSLEDWGYGYTF. The CDR3 nucleotides are TGTGCCAGCAGCTTAGAGGACTGGGGCTATGGCTACACCTTC.

The rearrangement uses TRBV18 and TRBJ1-2, with TRBD1 identical over 9 bases. The CDR3 sequence is 14 residues long. The germline V gene has CDR1 KGHSH and CDR2 LQKENI. Trimming at V came to 8 bases and at J to 6 bases, leaving 10 bases not matched to a gene. CDR3 loop: CASTLLDRGDGYTF. CDR3 sequence (DNA): TGTGCCAGCACGTTATTGGACAGGGGAGATGGCTACACCTTC.

This clone has a single count. This rearrangement joins TRBV20-1 to TRBJ1-2, with a possible D match to TRBD1 (5 bases). Trimming left V 5 bases short and J 2 bases short, with 6 bases between. CDR1 is DFQATT, CDR2 SNEGSKA, per germline (reference sequence). The CDR3 is made up of 11 amino acids. The CDR3 coding sequence is TGCAGTGCTCGACAGAACTATGGCTACACCTTC. Translation gives CSARQNYGYTF.

The V call is TRBV6-5, the J call TRBJ2-7, with D perhaps TRBD1 (5 bases). Trimming left V 6 bases short and J 4 bases short, with 10 bases between. This CDR3 has 12 residues. The germline V gene encodes CDR1 MNHEY and CDR2 SVGAGI. DNA for the CDR3: TGTGCCAGCAGCGAGAGACAGTACGAGCAGTACTTC. Translation gives CASSERQYEQYF.

This clone was counted once. The CDR3 spells CASSEVTSGGDETQYF. The CDR3 coding sequence is TGTGCCAGCAGTGAAGTAACTAGCGGGGGGGACGAGACCCAGTACTTC. The V gene is TRBV2, the J gene TRBJ2-5; 13 bases agree with TRBD2. The CDR3 contains 16 residues. CDR1 SNHLY and CDR2 FYNNEI come from the germline V gene. V lost 1 base, J lost 5 bases, and 4 bases stayed unmatched.

The chain has TRBV7-2 and TRBJ1-3, with D tentatively TRBD1 (5 bases). V was cut by 5 bases and J by 1 base, with 15 bases left in between. CDR1 and CDR2 (germline): SGHTA, FQGNSA. This CDR3 spans 16 amino acids. CDR3 sequence reads: CASSPVVGGSGNTIYF. The CDR3 region has the DNA TGTGCCAGCAGCCCGGTAGTGGGGGGTTCTGGAAACACCATATATTTT.

The chain combines TRBV6-5 with TRBJ2-7; 7 nucleotides align to TRBD1. There are 13 residues in the CDR3. The germline V gene has CDR1 MNHEY and CDR2 SVGAGI. V trimming: 6 bases; J trimming: 1 base; junction bases outside the gene matches: 3. CDR3 bases: TGTGCCAGCAGAGAGACAGGGTCCTACGAGCAGTACTTC. Protein: CASRETGSYEQYF.

The chain recombines TRBV5-8 with TRBJ1-5; 7 bases align to TRBD1. Looked up from germline, CDR1 is SGHTS and CDR2 is YDEGEE. Losses at the gene ends were 4 bases for V and 2 bases for J; bases not matched to a gene: 6. The CDR3 has 15 residues. The chain's CDR3 is CASSGNRGGNQPQHF. The CDR3 nucleotides are TGTGCCAGCAGCGGTAACAGGGGTGGCAATCAGCCCCAGCATTTT. Together with reference TRBV5-8 and TRBJ1-5, the CDR3 gives the full variable domain: EAGVTQSPTHLIKTRGQQATLRCSPISGHTSVYWYQQALGLGLQFLLWYDEGEERNRGNFPPRFSGRQFPNYSSELNVNALELEDSALYLCASSGNRGGNQPQHFGDGTRLSIL.

The chain is built from TRBV30 and TRBJ1-5, with D unclear. The CDR3 extends over 14 amino acids. From germline, CDR1 is GTSNPN and CDR2 SVGIG (reference sequence). Trimming shortened V by 1 base and J by 4 bases, and 11 bases separated the two germline ends. In DNA, the CDR3 is TGTGCCTGGAGTGGGGGAGCGTCAAATCAGCCCCAGCATTTT. Its protein is CAWSGGASNQPQHF.

This chain joins TRBV7-9 and TRBJ2-5; 7 bases match TRBD2. In germline, CDR1 is SEHNR, CDR2 FQNEAQ (reference sequence). V shed 3 bases, J shed 4 bases, and the junction held 5 bases outside the gene matches. This CDR3 is built from 14 residues. In DNA, the CDR3 is TGTGCCAGCAGCTTGGGGACTAAGCCAGAGACCCAGTACTTC. This translates into CASSLGTKPETQYF. The whole variable domain, remainder taken from reference TRBV7-9 and TRBJ2-5, is DTGVSQNPRHKITKRGQNVTFRCDPISEHNRLYWYRQTLGQGPEFLTYFQNEAQLEKSRLLSDRFSAERPKGSFSTLEIQRTEQGDSAMYLCASSLGTKPETQYFGPGTRLLVL.

In its sample, this clone was seen once. V and J are TRBV9 and TRBJ2-2; the match to TRBD2 covers 10 bases. From germline, CDR1 is SGDLS and CDR2 YYNGEE. This CDR3 comprises 17 residues. Trimming removed 3 bases from V and 0 bases from J; junction bases left unmatched: 5. The CDR3 nucleotides read TGTGCCAGCAGCGGCGCAGCGGGGGGGCCGAACACCGGGGAGCTGTTTTTT. Residues: CASSGAAGGPNTGELFF.

CDR3 region: CASSGAVYEQYF. The CDR3 DNA follows: TGCGCCAGCAGCGGGGCGGTCTACGAGCAGTACTTC. V usage is TRBV5-1 and J usage is TRBJ2-7; D is perhaps TRBD1 (5 bases). This CDR3 spans 12 amino acids. The ends were cut back, 4 bases at V and 3 bases at J, with 8 bases in the middle. Germline CDR1 SGHRS, CDR2 YFSETQ.

The chain couples TRBV5-5 to TRBJ1-1; D not resolved. From germline, CDR1 is SGHKS and CDR2 YYEKEE (reference sequence). V lost 1 base and J lost 2, with 3 bases in between. The CDR3 runs 12 residues. The CDR3 sequence: CASSLRNTEAFF. CDR3 nucleotide sequence: TGTGCCAGCAGCTTGCGTAACACTGAAGCTTTCTTT.